Listed below are T cell receptor beta chains from one sample, sequenced in a study of blood T cell repertoires in COVID-19. The method was immunoSEQ multiplex PCR; TCRdb's version includes in-frame clones alone and lacks a portion of them. The data show about 16,000 clones, around 88% seen once. The sample consisted of peripheral blood. The origin of the receptors is a human donor in a cohort sampled during active COVID-19. CDR3s include the opening cysteine and the closing phenylalanine or tryptophan. The order of the fields is CDR3 protein, CDR3 DNA, D gene, V gene, J gene, clone size. A D gene is named only where the DNA matches it firmly. Only some rows state a clone size, as once, few, many or a class for expanded clones.

CDR3 protein: CASSLPGGEQYF
CDR3 DNA: TGCGCCAGCAGCTTGCCGGGTGGCGAGCAGTACTTC
D gene: NA
V gene: TRBV5-1
J gene: TRBJ2-7
clone size: NA

CDR3 protein: CASSPLTGGVPGLQETQYF
CDR3 DNA: TGTGCCAGCTCACCCCTGACAGGGGGCGTACCTGGACTTCAAGAGACCCAGTACTTC
D gene: TRBD1
V gene: TRBV18
J gene: TRBJ2-5
clone size: NA

CDR3 protein: CASSIRSGGNLLEDTQYF
CDR3 DNA: TGTGCCAGTAGTATACGGAGCGGGGGGAATCTGTTGGAAGATACGCAGTATTTT
D gene: TRBD2
V gene: TRBV19
J gene: TRBJ2-3
clone size: NA

CDR3 protein: CASSSGQVGIYEQYF
CDR3 DNA: TGTGCCAGCAGTTCCGGACAGGTCGGGATCTACGAGCAGTACTTC
D gene: TRBD1
V gene: TRBV28
J gene: TRBJ2-7
clone size: once

CDR3 protein: CATSDPGLAVDSTDTQYF
CDR3 DNA: TGTGCCACCAGTGACCCTGGACTAGCGGTTGATAGCACAGATACGCAGTATTTT
D gene: TRBD2
V gene: TRBV24-1
J gene: TRBJ2-3
clone size: NA

CDR3 protein: CASSDTSGRFYEQYF
CDR3 DNA: TGCGCCAGCAGCGACACTAGCGGAAGGTTCTACGAGCAGTACTTC
D gene: TRBD2
V gene: TRBV4-3
J gene: TRBJ2-7
clone size: NA

CDR3 protein: CASSLEARGSYNEQFF
CDR3 DNA: TGTGCCAGCAGCTTGGAGGCCAGGGGAAGCTACAATGAGCAGTTCTTC
D gene: NA
V gene: TRBV5-6
J gene: TRBJ2-1
clone size: few

CDR3 protein: CASSSGSEQFF
CDR3 DNA: TGTGCCAGCAGCTCCGGGTCCGAGCAGTTCTTC
D gene: NA
V gene: TRBV7-9
J gene: TRBJ2-1
clone size: once

CDR3 protein: CASRGQGTIGYTF
CDR3 DNA: TGTGCCAGCAGAGGACAGGGTACTATTGGCTACACCTTC
D gene: TRBD1
V gene: TRBV12-3/TRBV12-4
J gene: TRBJ1-2
clone size: NA

CDR3 protein: CASSLGTGWNTEAFF
CDR3 DNA: TGTGCCAGCAGCTTAGGGACAGGGTGGAACACTGAAGCTTTCTTT
D gene: TRBD1
V gene: TRBV7-9
J gene: TRBJ1-1
clone size: NA

CDR3 protein: CASSRGSGRGIHEQYF
CDR3 DNA: TGTGCCAGCAGCCGAGGTAGCGGGAGGGGTATCCACGAGCAGTACTTC
D gene: TRBD2
V gene: TRBV4-2
J gene: TRBJ2-7
clone size: NA

CDR3 protein: CASSVGGGSTDTQYF
CDR3 DNA: TGTGCCAGCAGCGTAGGCGGGGGGAGCACAGATACGCAGTATTTT
D gene: TRBD2
V gene: TRBV9
J gene: TRBJ2-3
clone size: NA

CDR3 protein: CASSLQGDSNHFYGYTF
CDR3 DNA: TGTGCCAGCAGCTTGCAGGGGGATTCCAACCATTTCTATGGCTACACCTTC
D gene: TRBD1
V gene: TRBV5-6
J gene: TRBJ1-2
clone size: NA

CDR3 protein: CASSLRLAGRDYNEQFF
CDR3 DNA: TGTGCCAGCAGCTTGAGACTAGCAGGGCGGGACTACAATGAGCAGTTCTTC
D gene: TRBD2
V gene: TRBV11-3
J gene: TRBJ2-1
clone size: NA

CDR3 protein: CASSPQGSIAKNIQYF
CDR3 DNA: TGTGCCAGCAGTCCTCAGGGCTCAATTGCCAAAAACATTCAGTACTTC
D gene: NA
V gene: TRBV27
J gene: TRBJ2-4
clone size: NA

CDR3 protein: CASSLDFVGAPLLVPYEQYF
CDR3 DNA: TGTGCCAGCAGCTTAGATTTCGTCGGTGCGCCGCTTTTGGTACCCTACGAGCAGTACTTC
D gene: NA
V gene: TRBV11-2
J gene: TRBJ2-7
clone size: NA

CDR3 protein: CASSFLAGAAGELFF
CDR3 DNA: TGCGCCAGCAGCTTCCTAGCGGGAGCGGCCGGGGAGCTGTTTTTT
D gene: TRBD2
V gene: TRBV5-1
J gene: TRBJ2-2
clone size: NA

CDR3 protein: CASSLSLGNTIYF
CDR3 DNA: TGTGCCAGCAGTTTAAGCTTGGGAAACACCATATATTTT
D gene: NA
V gene: TRBV2
J gene: TRBJ1-3
clone size: NA

CDR3 protein: CASSLIRGTEAFF
CDR3 DNA: TGTGCCAGCAGCCTTATTCGGGGCACTGAAGCTTTCTTT
D gene: NA
V gene: TRBV14
J gene: TRBJ1-1
clone size: NA

CDR3 protein: CASSPRGGGYNEQFF
CDR3 DNA: TGTGCCAGCAGCCCCCGGGGCGGGGGATACAATGAGCAGTTCTTC
D gene: TRBD2
V gene: TRBV7-3
J gene: TRBJ2-1
clone size: NA

CDR3 protein: CASSLTDTRYF
CDR3 DNA: TGTGCCAGCAGCCTCACAGATACGCGGTATTTT
D gene: NA
V gene: TRBV7-9
J gene: TRBJ2-3
clone size: NA

CDR3 protein: CASRSLGGELETQYF
CDR3 DNA: TGTGCCAGCAGGTCCCTTGGAGGGGAGTTGGAGACCCAGTACTTC
D gene: NA
V gene: TRBV6-4
J gene: TRBJ2-5
clone size: NA

CDR3 protein: CASKSGGAVEQYF
CDR3 DNA: TGTGCCAGCAAAAGCGGGGGGGCGGTTGAGCAGTACTTC
D gene: TRBD2
V gene: TRBV7-9
J gene: TRBJ2-7
clone size: NA

CDR3 protein: CASSPGTGGYGYTF
CDR3 DNA: TGTGCCAGCAGCCCAGGGACAGGTGGTTATGGCTACACCTTC
D gene: TRBD1
V gene: TRBV5-6
J gene: TRBJ1-2
clone size: NA

CDR3 protein: CASSAGTGNGYTF
CDR3 DNA: TGTGCCAGCAGCGCTGGGACAGGGAATGGCTACACCTTC
D gene: TRBD1
V gene: TRBV7-6
J gene: TRBJ1-2
clone size: NA

CDR3 protein: CASSSDRGNGYTF
CDR3 DNA: TGTGCCAGCAGCAGTGACAGGGGTAATGGCTACACCTTC
D gene: TRBD1
V gene: TRBV11-3
J gene: TRBJ1-2
clone size: NA

CDR3 protein: CASSPQGSRNTIYF
CDR3 DNA: TGTGCCAGCAGCCCCCAGGGGAGCCGAAACACCATATATTTT
D gene: NA
V gene: TRBV5-4
J gene: TRBJ1-3
clone size: few

CDR3 protein: CASPKILETGPNYAFF
CDR3 DNA: TGCGCCAGCCCTAAGATACTTGAGACAGGGCCGAATTATGCTTTCTTT
D gene: TRBD1
V gene: TRBV23-1
J gene: TRBJ1-1
clone size: NA

CDR3 protein: CASSWDSVTDTQYF
CDR3 DNA: TGCGCCAGCAGCTGGGACTCGGTAACAGATACGCAGTATTTT
D gene: NA
V gene: TRBV5-1
J gene: TRBJ2-3
clone size: NA

CDR3 protein: CASRYGGILNTEAFF
CDR3 DNA: TGTGCCAGTAGGTACGGAGGGATTCTAAACACTGAAGCTTTCTTT
D gene: NA
V gene: TRBV19
J gene: TRBJ1-1
clone size: NA

CDR3 protein: CASSLGQITNTGELFF
CDR3 DNA: TGTGCCAGCAGCTTAGGGCAGATTACGAACACCGGGGAGCTGTTTTTT
D gene: NA
V gene: TRBV7-9
J gene: TRBJ2-2
clone size: NA

CDR3 protein: CASAHHAGHYEQYF
CDR3 DNA: TGTGCCAGCGCCCACCACGCAGGGCACTACGAGCAGTACTTC
D gene: NA
V gene: TRBV11-2
J gene: TRBJ2-7
clone size: NA

CDR3 protein: CASSLTAGGPEAFF
CDR3 DNA: TGTGCCAGCAGTTTAACGGCCGGGGGGCCCGAAGCTTTCTTT
D gene: NA
V gene: TRBV28
J gene: TRBJ1-1
clone size: once

CDR3 protein: CASSYARDRSAVTYEQYF
CDR3 DNA: TGTGCCAGCAGTTACGCTCGGGACAGGTCCGCAGTTACCTACGAGCAGTACTTC
D gene: TRBD1
V gene: TRBV6-2/TRBV6-3
J gene: TRBJ2-7
clone size: NA

CDR3 protein: CASSLQGSYNSPLHF
CDR3 DNA: TGTGCCAGCAGCTTACAGGGGTCCTATAATTCACCCCTCCACTTT
D gene: NA
V gene: TRBV13
J gene: TRBJ1-6
clone size: NA

CDR3 protein: CASSNSRGVGEQYF
CDR3 DNA: TGTGCCAGCAGCAATTCCAGGGGGGTAGGGGAGCAGTACTTC
D gene: NA
V gene: TRBV21-1
J gene: TRBJ2-7
clone size: NA

CDR3 protein: CASGEGQLNEKLFF
CDR3 DNA: TGTGCCAGCGGAGAGGGACAGTTAAATGAAAAACTGTTTTTT
D gene: TRBD1
V gene: TRBV27
J gene: TRBJ1-4
clone size: few

CDR3 protein: CASSLRDYEQYF
CDR3 DNA: TGTGCCAGCAGCTTGCGGGACTACGAGCAGTACTTC
D gene: NA
V gene: TRBV5-6
J gene: TRBJ2-7
clone size: NA

CDR3 protein: CASSPWEASITDTQYF
CDR3 DNA: TGTGCCAGCTCACCCTGGGAGGCCTCGATCACAGATACGCAGTATTTT
D gene: NA
V gene: TRBV18
J gene: TRBJ2-3
clone size: NA

CDR3 protein: CASSLGRVFSDGYTF
CDR3 DNA: TGTGCCAGCAGCTTGGGGAGGGTTTTTTCCGATGGCTACACCTTC
D gene: NA
V gene: TRBV7-9
J gene: TRBJ1-2
clone size: once

CDR3 protein: CASSDPKVKAGGPYNEQFF
CDR3 DNA: TGTGCCAGCAGTGATCCGAAGGTAAAAGCGGGAGGGCCCTACAATGAGCAGTTCTTC
D gene: TRBD2
V gene: TRBV6-4
J gene: TRBJ2-1
clone size: NA